Listed below are T cell receptor beta chains from one sample, sequenced in a study of human T cells and chemical hapten exposure. One entry per CDR3 protein, called by TCRdb with MiXCR from the RACE reads. The table has 150,000 to 200,000 distinct CDR3 sequences, about 27% seen once; the top ten hold approximately 2.3%. This material consisted of whole blood, taken in connection with sensitization to the hapten diphenylcyclopropenone (DPC). All receptors derive from a woman under 30 with alopecia areata. Some clones in this sample may be carry-over from other donors' samples. Each CDR3 is given with its conserved first and last residue. The order of the fields is clone size, D gene, J gene, V gene, CDR3 DNA, CDR3 protein. A D gene is named only where the DNA matches it firmly. The size field is filled for only some rows; it gives once, few, many or a size class.

>many|TRBD1|TRBJ2-7|TRBV4-1
TGCGCCAGCAGCCAAGGCGCCGACAGGGTGACCTACGAGCAGTACTTC
CASSQGADRVTYEQYF
>.|.|TRBJ2-3|TRBV18
TGTGCCAGCTCACTGACTAGAGGGGATACGCAGTATTTT
CASSLTRGDTQYF
>.|.|TRBJ1-2|TRBV5-1
TGCGCCAGCAGCCCCTCGGGGCTTTATGGCTACACCTTC
CASSPSGLYGYTF
>.|TRBD1|TRBJ2-4|TRBV14
TGTGCCAGCAGCCCCCTGACAGGGTCGGCCAAAAACATTCAGTACTTC
CASSPLTGSAKNIQYF
>.|.|TRBJ2-1|TRBV6-2/TRBV6-3
TGTGCCAGCAGTTACTCAGGGGGAGGGGTGGTTGAGCAGTTCTTC
CASSYSGGGVVEQFF
>few|TRBD2|TRBJ2-1|TRBV20-1
TGCAGTGCTCGAGCGGCTAGCGGGCGATACAATGAGCAGTTCTTC
CSARAASGRYNEQFF
>.|.|TRBJ2-7|TRBV29-1
TGCAGCGTTGAGAAACAGGCTGGCGAGCAGTACTTC
CSVEKQAGEQYF
>.|.|TRBJ2-7|TRBV4-1
TGCGCCAGCAGCCGGATACAGGGAAGGAACATGGAGCAGTACTTC
CASSRIQGRNMEQYF
>medium-sized|.|TRBJ2-2|TRBV6-6
TGTGCCAGCAGTTACGGGGCTCCGGTCGGGGAGCTGTTTTTT
CASSYGAPVGELFF
>.|.|TRBJ2-7|TRBV25-1
TGTGCCAGTGGACATGACAGGTTCTCCTACGAGCAGTACTTC
CASGHDRFSYEQYF
>.|TRBD1|TRBJ1-4|TRBV6-2/TRBV6-3
TGTGCCAGCAGTTTCCAGGACAGGGGAGGCGAAAAACTGTTTTTT
CASSFQDRGGEKLFF